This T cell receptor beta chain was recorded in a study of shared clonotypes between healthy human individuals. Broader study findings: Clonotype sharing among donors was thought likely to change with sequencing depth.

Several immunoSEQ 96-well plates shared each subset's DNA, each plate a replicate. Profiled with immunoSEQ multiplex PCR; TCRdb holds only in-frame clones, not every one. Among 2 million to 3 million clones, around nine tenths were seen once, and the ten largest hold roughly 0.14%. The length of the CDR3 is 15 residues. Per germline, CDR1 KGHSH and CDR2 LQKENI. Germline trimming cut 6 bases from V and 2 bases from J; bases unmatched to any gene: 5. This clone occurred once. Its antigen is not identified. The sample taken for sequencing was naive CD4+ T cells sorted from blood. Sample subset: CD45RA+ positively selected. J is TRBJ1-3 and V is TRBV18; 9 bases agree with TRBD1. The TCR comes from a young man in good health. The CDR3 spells CASSLGQGAGNTIYF. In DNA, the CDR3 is TGTGCCAGCTCCCTGGGACAGGGTGCTGGAAACACCATATATTTT.